The 20 T cell receptor beta chains below all came from one sample that was sequenced in a study of response to subunit inactivated influenza vaccine. TCRdb analysed the RT-PCR reads with MiXCR anew, one entry per CDR3 protein. The table has about 520,000 distinct CDR3 sequences, less than 7.5% seen once; the top ten hold around 13%. The input for sequencing was PBMCs from blood, taken around 25 months after vaccination. Every receptor here comes from a man aged 45 to 75 who received an inactivated influenza vaccine.

This chain links TRBV7-2 with TRBJ2-2; the D gene could be TRBD1 or TRBD2 (6 bases each). The CDR3 sequence is 13 residues long. The germline CDR1 and CDR2 sequences are SGHTA and FQGNSA. V lost 5 bases and J 6 bases, leaving 10 bases between the germline ends. Here the CDR3 reads CASSGGGPGELFF. The CDR3 DNA sequence: TGTGCCAGCAGCGGAGGGGGGCCCGGGGAGCTGTTTTTT.

The chain is built from TRBV6-5 and TRBJ2-7; D may correspond to TRBD1 or TRBD2 (5 bases each). CDR3 length equals 14 residues. V was cut by 4 bases and J by 9 bases, with 19 bases left in between. Per germline, CDR1 MNHEY and CDR2 SVGAGI. The DNA for the CDR3 is TGTGCCAGCAGTTCTCCCGGGACCAATTCAAGGCAGTACTTC. Its translation: CASSSPGTNSRQYF.

As concerns this clonotype: Sequence at one end of the junction differs from germline and may be a read error. The V and J genes are TRBV28 and TRBJ1-2; perhaps TRBD1 as D (6 bases). The CDR3 is 14 amino acids. Germline CDR1 reads MDHEN; CDR2 reads SYDVKM. DNA for the CDR3: TGTGCCAGCACTTTAAGGGGGGTAAACTATGGCTACACCTTC. It codes for CASTLRGVNYGYTF.

This clonotype turned up a few times. CDR3 sequence reads: CASSSPSLGETQYF. For the CDR3, the DNA is TGTGCCAGCAGCTCCCCCTCACTTGGGGAGACCCAGTACTTC. This chain connects TRBV5-4 to TRBJ2-5; D ambiguous. This CDR3 comprises 14 residues. Per germline, CDR1 SGHNT and CDR2 YYREEE (reference sequence). Between the trimmed V and J ends, which lost 3 bases and 5 bases, there was a span of 14 bases.

The chain uses TRBV2 and TRBJ2-4; a possible D gene is TRBD1 (5 bases). The CDR3 length is 14 residues. Per the germline V gene, CDR1 is SNHLY and CDR2 is FYNNEI. The V end was cut by 7 bases, the J end by 0 bases, with 10 bases between. In DNA, the CDR3 is TGTGCCAGCATTGACAGACGAGCCAAAAACATTCAGTACTTC. Protein sequence: CASIDRRAKNIQYF.

This clonotype was counted ten times or more. This chain connects TRBV6-5 to TRBJ2-5; D not resolved. V was pared by 8 bases and J by 5 bases, with 9 bases between. Looked up from germline, CDR1 is MNHEY and CDR2 is SVGAGI. The CDR3 length is 11 residues. The CDR3 loop reads CASSKSETQYF. CDR3 coding DNA: TGTGCCAGCTCGAAGTCGGAGACCCAGTACTTC.

This clonotype has a handful of counts. V usage is TRBV12-3 or TRBV12-4 and J usage is TRBJ2-1; TRBD2 matches at 11 bases. V dropped 5 bases and J dropped 8; count of bases not matched to a gene: 11. The CDR3 sequence is 16 residues long. The DNA for the CDR3 is TGTGCCAGCAGTACCGGGACTAGCGGCCTCTATTATGAGCAGTTCTTC. Translated: CASSTGTSGLYYEQFF.

The chain carries TRBV21-1 and TRBJ1-2. TRBV21-1 represents a pseudogene. This CDR3 spans 13 amino acids. CDR3 region: CASSTRANYGYTF. The CDR3, as DNA: TGTGCCAGCAGCACCAGGGCTAACTATGGCTACACCTTC.

The DNA for the CDR3 is TGTGCCAGCAGGGTGGATACGCAGTATTTT. This sequence encodes CASRVDTQYF. The rearrangement links TRBV7-9 to TRBJ2-3; D gene unclear. Germline assignment: CDR1 SEHNR and CDR2 FQNEAQ (reference sequence). V was trimmed by 6 bases and J by 6 bases, leaving 4 bases between them. CDR3 length equals 10 residues.

This clonotype was picked up a small number of times. This chain connects TRBV2 to TRBJ2-2; D may correspond to TRBD1 or TRBD2 (5 bases each). From germline, CDR1 is SNHLY and CDR2 FYNNEI. Trimming removed 4 bases from V and 5 bases from J, with 8 bases in between. There are 13 residues in the CDR3. The CDR3: CASSGEGTGELFF. Written as DNA, the CDR3 is TGTGCCAGCAGTGGAGAGGGGACCGGGGAGCTGTTTTTT.

J is TRBJ1-1 and V is TRBV2; D may be TRBD1 (5 bases). V lost 6 bases and J 2 bases, leaving 13 bases between the germline ends. The CDR3 length is 14 residues. CDR1 and CDR2 (germline): SNHLY, FYNNEI. Written as DNA, the CDR3 is TGTGCCAGCAGGATAACGGACACAAACACTGAAGCTTTCTTT. This encodes CASRITDTNTEAFF.

This clonotype was seen a few times. The gene calls are TRBV3-1 and TRBJ2-2; the D gene is possibly TRBD2 (5 bases). CDR1 is LGHDT, CDR2 YNNKEL, per germline (reference sequence). The V and J ends lost 4 bases and 4 bases respectively, with 13 bases between them. The CDR3 contains 15 residues. The CDR3, as DNA: TGTGCCAGCAGCCCCAGGCGGGCGGGCACCGGGGAGCTGTTTTTT. Protein product: CASSPRRAGTGELFF. The full variable domain, its missing parts supplied by reference TRBV3-1 and TRBJ2-2, is DTAVSQTPKYLVTQMGNDKSIKCEQNLGHDTMYWYKQDSKKFLKIMFSYNNKELIINETVPNRFSPKSPDKAHLNLHINSLELGDSAVYFCASSPRRAGTGELFFGEGSRLTVL.

The chain combines TRBV11-2 with TRBJ2-5; 9 bases agree with TRBD1. V lost 5 bases, J lost 5 bases, and 9 bases stayed unmatched. Germline-derived CDR1 and CDR2 are SGHAT and FQNNGV. The CDR3 length is 15 residues. The CDR3 DNA is TGTGCCAGCAGCACTGCACAGGGGGCGCGGGAGACCCAGTACTTC. This translates into CASSTAQGARETQYF.

This chain joins TRBV4-2 and TRBJ2-3; 11 bases are a match to TRBD2. The CDR3 totals 17 residues. The germline V gene has CDR1 LGHNA and CDR2 YNFKEQ. V lost 0 bases and J lost 7; bases outside the gene matches: 9. CDR3 DNA: TGTGCCAGCAGCCAAGAGACTAGCGGGATTGCTGGGCATACGCAGTATTTT. Its protein product is CASSQETSGIAGHTQYF.

The rearrangement joins TRBV11-2 to TRBJ2-5; tentatively, D is TRBD1 (6 bases). Trimming left V 5 bases short and J 2 bases short, with 12 bases between. Germline V CDR1 and CDR2: SGHAT, FQNNGV. This CDR3 is 14 amino acids long. The CDR3 DNA reads TGTGCCAGCAGCCCGCGGACAGCACAAGAGACCCAGTACTTC. As protein: CASSPRTAQETQYF.

The genes are TRBV7-2 and TRBJ2-7, with D perhaps matching TRBD1 (6 bases). V was trimmed by 3 bases and J by 4 bases, leaving 13 bases between them. CDR1 and CDR2 from the germline V gene are SGHTA and FQGNSA. The CDR3 totals 14 residues. CDR3 region: CASSFMGASYEQYF. For the CDR3, the DNA is TGTGCCAGCAGCTTTATGGGGGCTTCGTACGAGCAGTACTTC. The whole variable domain, filled in from reference TRBV7-2 and TRBJ2-7, reads GAGVSQSPSNKVTEKGKDVELRCDPISGHTALYWYRQSLGQGLEFLIYFQGNSAPDKSGLPSDRFSAERTGGSVSTLTIQRTQQEDSAVYLCASSFMGASYEQYFGPGTRLTVT.

This clonotype was detected many times. V and J are TRBV5-1 and TRBJ2-1; tentative D call: TRBD2 (5 bases). V shed 4 bases and J shed 4 bases, with 12 bases lying between them. This CDR3 has 14 amino acids. Germline V gene lookup returns CDR1 SGHRS and CDR2 YFSETQ. The CDR3 DNA sequence: TGCGCCAGCAGCGAGGACTTGGGGTACAATGAGCAGTTCTTC. This sequence encodes CASSEDLGYNEQFF. The full variable domain, its missing parts supplied by reference TRBV5-1 and TRBJ2-1, is KAGVTQTPRYLIKTRGQQVTLSCSPISGHRSVSWYQQTPGQGLQFLFEYFSETQRNKGNFPGRFSGRQFSNSRSEMNVSTLELGDSALYLCASSEDLGYNEQFFGPGTRLTVL.

The chain has TRBV6-5 and TRBJ1-1; 7 bases map to TRBD1. Germline CDR1 reads MNHEY; CDR2 reads SVGAGI. The CDR3 length is 13 residues. V dropped 4 bases and J dropped 7; count of bases not matched to a gene: 6. CDR3 DNA sequence: TGTGCCAGCAGTTCAGGGGGGAGGGGTGAAGCTTTCTTT. Protein product: CASSSGGRGEAFF.

This clonotype has just a few counts. The chain is built from TRBV7-9 and TRBJ2-3, with D possibly being TRBD2 (6 bases). This CDR3 contains 16 residues. Per germline, CDR1 SEHNR and CDR2 FQNEAQ (reference sequence). Trimming shortened V by 1 base and J by 0 bases, and 11 bases separated the two germline ends. CDR3 DNA: TGTGCCAGCAGCTTAGTGGGCGGGGCGAGCACAGATACGCAGTATTTT. Translated, it gives CASSLVGGASTDTQYF.

The rearrangement links TRBV4-3 to TRBJ1-1; D is unclear. Trimming removed 1 base at V and 0 bases at J, with 9 bases between. CDR1 and CDR2 from the germline V gene are LGHNA and YSLEER. The CDR3 covers 15 residues. CDR3 loop: CASSQVRLMNTEAFF. DNA for the CDR3: TGCGCCAGCAGCCAAGTAAGGCTCATGAACACTGAAGCTTTCTTT.